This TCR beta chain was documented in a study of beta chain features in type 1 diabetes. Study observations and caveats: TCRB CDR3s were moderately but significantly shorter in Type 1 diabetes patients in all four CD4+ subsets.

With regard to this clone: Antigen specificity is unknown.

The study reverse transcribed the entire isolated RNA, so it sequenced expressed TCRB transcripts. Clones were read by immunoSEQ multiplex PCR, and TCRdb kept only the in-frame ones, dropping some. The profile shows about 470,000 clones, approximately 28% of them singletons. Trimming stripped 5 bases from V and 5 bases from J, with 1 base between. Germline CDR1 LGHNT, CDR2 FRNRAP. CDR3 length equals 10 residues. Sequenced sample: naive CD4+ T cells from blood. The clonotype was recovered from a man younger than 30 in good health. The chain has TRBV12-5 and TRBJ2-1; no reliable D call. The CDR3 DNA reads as TGTGCTAGTGGTGACAATGAGCAGTTCTTC. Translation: CASGDNEQFF.